Presented here are 25 T cell receptor beta chains from one specimen sequenced in a study of healthy donors' naive CD4 and CD8 T cells. TCR libraries were built from 450 to 650 ng of total RNA by linear amplification. TCRdb reprocessed the reads via MiXCR and lists one record per CDR3 protein. The sample holds approximately 180,000 distinct CDR3 sequences, about four fifths seen once. The specimen was naive CD4+ and CD8+ T cells sorted from blood, pooled from several donors. The receptor source for this set is a pool of human donors in good health; the sample pools cells from several healthy donors.

This clonotype was picked up one time. This CDR3 is CSAAGGAGDEQYF. The CDR3 bases are TGCAGCGCCGCAGGAGGGGCTGGCGACGAGCAGTACTTC. V gene TRBV29-1 combines with J gene TRBJ2-7, with D possibly matching TRBD2 (6 bases). Trimming cost V 7 bases and J 5 bases, with 18 bases left between them. The CDR3 length is 13 residues. Germline CDR1 and CDR2: SQVTM and ANQGSEA.

The count of this clonotype is one. This sequence joins TRBV18 and TRBJ1-1; tentative D call: TRBD1 (5 bases). The CDR3 covers 12 residues. The V gene lost 2 bases and the J gene lost 8 bases, with 9 bases spanning the gap. Germline lookup yields CDR1 KGHSH and CDR2 LQKENI. The CDR3 DNA follows: TGTGCCAGCTCACCAAATGCAGGGGAAGCTTTCTTT. It yields the protein CASSPNAGEAFF.

This clonotype was detected only once. The V call is TRBV30, the J call TRBJ1-5; D uncertain. This CDR3 has 15 residues. CDR1 and CDR2 (germline): GTSNPN, SVGIG (reference sequence). V lost 5 bases to trimming and J lost 1 base, with 15 bases between them. CDR3 loop: CAWSEGSNSNQPQHF. Written as DNA, the CDR3 is TGTGCCTGGTCCGAGGGCAGTAACAGCAATCAGCCCCAGCATTTT.

This clonotype showed up just a few times. The chain carries TRBV29-1 and TRBJ2-3, with 12 bases aligning to TRBD1. Germline V gene sequence: CDR1 SQVTM, CDR2 ANQGSEA. CDR3 size: 16 residues. The junction had 10 bases not matched to a gene; V was cut back by 4 bases and J by 5 bases. CDR3 coding DNA: TGCAGCGTTGGGCAGCCTGGGACAGGGGGCAGAGATACGCAGTATTTT. This encodes CSVGQPGTGGRDTQYF.

The chain has TRBV19 and TRBJ1-1, with D unclear. V gave up 7 bases and J gave up 1 base, with 4 bases separating them. Germline values: CDR1 LNHDA, CDR2 SQIVND (reference sequence). This CDR3 spans 11 amino acids. The CDR3 loop reads CASIQNTEAFF. Here the CDR3 DNA reads TGTGCCAGTATACAGAACACTGAAGCTTTCTTT.

This clonotype was seen once. One junction end does not reproduce the germline sequence, and a read error may be involved. This chain links TRBV19 with TRBJ1-5; 8 nucleotides align to TRBD1. Germline V gives CDR1 LNHDA, CDR2 SQIVND (reference sequence). The length of the CDR3 is 13 residues. CDR3 DNA sequence: TGTACCAGTAGCGACAGGGGTGGTCAGCCCCAGCATTTT. Its translation: CTSSDRGGQPQHF.

The chain joins TRBV20-1 to TRBJ2-1; D gene ambiguous. With 3 bases removed from V and 12 bases from J, the gap between germline ends came to 6 bases. Looked up from germline, CDR1 is DFQATT and CDR2 is SNEGSKA (reference sequence). This CDR3 is built from 9 residues. The CDR3 loop is CSASLAQFF. In DNA, the CDR3 is TGCAGTGCTAGTTTGGCGCAGTTCTTC.

The J gene is TRBJ1-1, the V gene TRBV29-1; D uncertain. V lost 6 bases, J lost 0 bases, and 11 bases lay in between. The CDR3 has 13 amino acids. Germline CDR1 is SQVTM and CDR2 is ANQGSEA. CDR3 loop: CSVLPRVNTEAFF. In DNA form, the CDR3 reads TGCAGCGTCCTCCCTCGAGTGAACACTGAAGCTTTCTTT.

This clonotype was detected only a few times. J is TRBJ1-1 and V is TRBV5-6; TRBD1 agrees at 8 bases. Germline CDR1 reads SGHDT; CDR2 reads YYEEEE. The CDR3 covers 15 residues. V lost 0 bases to trimming and J lost 6 bases; unmatched junction nucleotides: 7. In DNA form, the CDR3 reads TGTGCCAGCAGCTTGGGCCACAACAGGGGGGCTGAAGCTTTCTTT. It is translated as CASSLGHNRGAEAFF.

This clonotype occurred once. The CDR3 loop is CSVIKRRDEQYF. The CDR3 region has the DNA TGCAGCGTTATCAAACGGAGAGACGAGCAGTACTTC. The chain recombines TRBV29-1 with TRBJ2-7, with D uncertain. The germline V gene encodes CDR1 SQVTM and CDR2 ANQGSEA. V was cut by 5 bases and J by 5 bases, with 13 bases left in between. The CDR3 totals 12 residues.

This clonotype was picked up one time. The rearrangement joins TRBV12-3 or TRBV12-4 to TRBJ2-7; 8 positions agree with TRBD1. Trimming took 6 bases from V and 5 from J; bases not matched to a gene: 3. The CDR3 runs to 12 residues. CDR3 nucleotide sequence: TGTGCCAGCAGCTCAGGGGGCGACGAGCAGTACTTC. This gives the protein CASSSGGDEQYF.

This clonotype was seen a single time. V is TRBV27 and J is TRBJ2-7, with D possibly called TRBD1 or TRBD2 (5 bases each). The germline V gene encodes CDR1 MNHEY and CDR2 SMNVEV (reference sequence). The CDR3 runs to 13 residues. Trimming took 7 bases from V and 1 from J, leaving 11 bases between them. This CDR3 reads CASKYRTSYEQYF. The DNA of the CDR3 is TGTGCCAGCAAGTACAGGACTTCCTACGAGCAGTACTTC.

V is TRBV27 and J is TRBJ1-2; 7 nucleotides line up with TRBD1. The length of the CDR3 is 15 residues. The germline V gene has CDR1 MNHEY and CDR2 SMNVEV (reference sequence). The ends lost 5 bases at V and 8 bases at J; junction bases unmatched: 14. This CDR3 reads CASSLQLQGLGGYTF. The DNA of the CDR3 is TGTGCCAGCAGTCTTCAGTTACAGGGGTTGGGAGGCTACACCTTC.

This clonotype was seen once. V usage is TRBV19 and J usage is TRBJ1-2; 9 bases are a match to TRBD1. The V gene end was trimmed by 6 bases and the J gene end by 0 bases; junction bases not matched to a gene: 11. This CDR3 contains 17 residues. Per the germline V gene, CDR1 is LNHDA and CDR2 is SQIVND (reference sequence). The CDR3 region is CASSGGTGMSANYGYTF. The CDR3 nucleotides are TGTGCCAGTAGCGGCGGGACAGGGATGTCGGCTAACTATGGCTACACCTTC. Looking up the rest from reference TRBV19 and TRBJ1-2 gives the full variable domain: DGGITQSPKYLFRKEGQNVTLSCEQNLNHDAMYWYRQDPGQGLRLIYYSQIVNDFQKGDIAEGYSVSREKKESFPLTVTSAQKNPTAFYLCASSGGTGMSANYGYTFGSGTRLTVV.

This clonotype showed up just a few times. The rearrangement links TRBV20-1 to TRBJ2-7; 9 bases fit TRBD1. Germline V gene lookup returns CDR1 DFQATT and CDR2 SNEGSKA (reference sequence). With V trimmed by 6 bases and J by 9 bases, 18 bases remained unmatched. The CDR3 loop spans 15 amino acids. Here the CDR3 DNA reads TGCAGTGCCCAGCCCCGGGACAGGGCGGAAGACGGGCAGTACTTC. Amino acid sequence: CSAQPRDRAEDGQYF.

CDR3 coding DNA: TGTGCCAGTAGTATGGGTGGAACCTCCTACGAGCAGTACTTC. The encoded protein is CASSMGGTSYEQYF. The chain links TRBV19 to TRBJ2-7; the D is unclear. Germline assignment: CDR1 LNHDA and CDR2 SQIVND (reference sequence). The V end lost 3 bases, the J end lost 0 bases, and 9 bases lay between the germline ends. CDR3 length: 14 residues.

The chain joins TRBV27 to TRBJ2-1, with D tentatively TRBD2 (6 bases). In germline, CDR1 is MNHEY, CDR2 SMNVEV (reference sequence). The CDR3 has 15 residues. V lost 3 bases, J lost 3 bases, and 12 bases lay in between. In DNA form, the CDR3 reads TGTGCCAGCAGTTTGTTGGGCGGGGTCTACAATGAGCAGTTCTTC. Protein: CASSLLGGVYNEQFF.

The chain uses TRBV27 and TRBJ1-5; TRBD1 is a possible D gene (6 bases). The germline V gene has CDR1 MNHEY and CDR2 SMNVEV (reference sequence). Trimming removed 7 bases at V and 7 bases at J, with 11 bases between. The CDR3 contains 12 residues. The CDR3 protein is CASNRAGQPQHF. As DNA, the CDR3 is TGTGCCAGCAACAGGGCCGGCCAGCCCCAGCATTTT.

The chain has TRBV6-1 and TRBJ2-7; unclear D gene. Trimming cost V 8 bases and J 4 bases, with 12 bases left between them. In germline, CDR1 is MNHNS, CDR2 SASEGT. The CDR3 has 12 residues. CDR3 in DNA: TGTGCCAGCCGCCCTCGCACTTACGAGCAGTACTTC. It is translated as CASRPRTYEQYF.

This clonotype occurred a few times. CDR3 nucleotides: TGTGCCAGCAATCCACAGGGGGCGGGTAGGAATTCACCCCTCCACTTT. It encodes CASNPQGAGRNSPLHF. This chain uses TRBV27 with TRBJ1-6, with 9 bases lining up with TRBD1. The V segment lost 7 bases and the J segment 7 bases; nucleotides outside the gene matches: 11. Germline CDR1 reads MNHEY; CDR2 reads SMNVEV (reference sequence). CDR3 length equals 16 residues.

The J gene is TRBJ1-2, the V gene TRBV12-5; TRBD1 agrees at 9 bases. J was trimmed by 0 bases and V by 0 bases; bases with no gene match: 11. The germline gives CDR1 LGHNT, CDR2 FRNRAP. CDR3 length: 19 residues. The CDR3 loop reads CASGLVRTGEVLANYGYTF. DNA of the CDR3: TGTGCTAGTGGTTTGGTACGGACAGGGGAGGTCCTAGCTAACTATGGCTACACCTTC.

The chain employs TRBV4-2 and TRBJ2-1, with D maybe TRBD2 (5 bases). Looked up from germline, CDR1 is LGHNA and CDR2 is YNFKEQ. The CDR3 runs 15 residues. Trimming shortened V by 1 base and J by 7 bases, and 14 bases separated the two germline ends. The CDR3 coding sequence is TGTGCCAGCAGCCAAGCGGCAGCGGTAGTAAATGAGCAGTTCTTC. This sequence encodes CASSQAAAVVNEQFF.

The chain carries TRBV5-1 and TRBJ1-1; possible D gene TRBD1, 5 bases. The CDR3 loop spans 14 amino acids. Germline V gene lookup returns CDR1 SGHRS and CDR2 YFSETQ. Trimming took 4 bases from V and 6 from J, leaving 16 bases between them. The CDR3 protein is CASSPGQGGAEAFF. The CDR3 nucleotides read TGCGCCAGCAGCCCGGGGCAGGGTGGAGCTGAAGCTTTCTTT.

This chain joins TRBV6-2 or TRBV6-3 and TRBJ2-1; 10 bases align to TRBD2. There are 17 residues in the CDR3. J lost 4 bases, V lost 5 bases, and 11 bases had no gene match. Germline values: CDR1 MNHEY, CDR2 SVGEGT. The CDR3 region is CASSLTLLAGEYNEQFF. The CDR3 nucleotides read TGTGCCAGCAGTCTTACCCTTCTAGCGGGAGAGTACAATGAGCAGTTCTTC.

The chain combines TRBV19 with TRBJ1-5; D is undetermined. Deletions cut 0 bases from V and 12 bases from J, with 12 bases between. The CDR3 runs to 13 residues. Germline V gives CDR1 LNHDA, CDR2 SQIVND (reference sequence). The CDR3 nucleotides read TGTGCCAGTAGTATAGATCGGGTAGAACGCCAGCATTTT. It codes for CASSIDRVERQHF.